This TCR beta chain came from a study of cytotoxic CD8 clonotypes in ibrutinib-treated CLL (dated by TCRdb to the early 2020s). At the level of the whole study: The cohort had 11 to 12 relapsed/refractory and approximately 15 treatment-naive patients; 17 to 18 were IGHV unmutated. All remission and progressive disease samples were collected while patients were still receiving ibrutinib. Samples at response were collected after a median of approximately twelve months of treatment, with a range of about 6 to 40 months. Cryopreserved peripheral blood mononuclear cells were obtained before treatment, at response, and at either sustained remission or disease progression. Of the roughly 81 people in the trial, some 28 had longitudinal samples available. Responses were partial in approximately 24 patients and complete in 2; after median around 65 months follow-up, about 14 stayed in remission and some twelve progressed. On average, each sample yielded around 250,000 productive templates and 94,082 productive rearrangements. General findings and caveats noted by the study authors: Clonality rose at ibrutinib response, remained stable during sustained remission, and dropped back toward baseline at progression. Lymph node repertoires were not examined, and the timing of sampling was not matched between patients in sustained remission and those whose disease progressed. At baseline, clonality was higher than in age-matched healthy donors and showed a strong correlation with circulating CD8+ T-cell counts. Public clonotypes were rare and either shrank or stayed stable during treatment, and the rise in clonality at ibrutinib response reflected expansion of private clonotypes.

The goal of deep resolution MiSeq sequencing was a depth between 1 in 1 million and 1 in 200,000 T cells, and coverage averaged 10x per clonotype. The immunoSEQ hsTCRB Kit was used to generate TCR beta libraries. Turning to the authors' computational methods: Data were analyzed with ImmunoSEQ Data Assistant and ImmunoSEQ Analyzer, with V, D and J genes assigned per IMGT definitions. Clonality, with values ranging from 0 to 1, was calculated as one minus the normalized Shannon entropy of productive rearrangement frequencies. Only overrepresented clonotypes making up at least 0.05% of each patient's repertoire were included in the public clonotype analysis. Roughly 13 age-matched healthy donor repertoires from immuneACCESS were used as controls for clonality. Sourced from immuneACCESS, this table was stored by TCRdb with only in-frame sequences that have V and J called. A share of the clones is absent; for the studies checked, an unresolved V gene accounts for under half, and the remainder has no known explanation. V, J and clone size were drawn from that table, and D and trimming were deduced from the DNA. This sample lists more than 35,000 clones; 71% were detected once. The top ten clonotypes cover approximately 15% of the sample.

The intended sense of this specimen's time point label: progressive disease on ibrutinib. Around 1.8 micrograms of genomic DNA were extracted from cryopreserved PBMCs for TCR beta library preparation. Longitudinal blood samples from CLL patients receiving ibrutinib monotherapy were subjected to high-throughput TCR beta sequencing. The patients took part in an open-label, single-center phase 2 trial of ibrutinib monotherapy. Turning to this clone: Its antigen is still unknown. Nothing much larger sits one base from this clone, and base qualities are not available.

This TCR derives from a human donor with chronic lymphocytic leukemia. The sample here was PBMCs, taken at disease progression, from a patient treated with ibrutinib.

The base sequence is TGTGCCAGCAGCTCCTCGATCACAGGGGCCAATGAGCAGTTCTTC. It translates to CASSSSITGANEQFF. In this chain, TRBV7-6 is recombined with TRBJ2-1; TRBD1 matches 7 bases in the middle. V is trimmed back by 4 bases and J by 6 bases, and the junction contains 9 bases that no gene match accounts for. CDR1 and CDR2 were assigned from the germline V gene as SGHVS and FNYEAQ. The CDR3 starts with the cysteine, ends with the phenylalanine, and has 15 residues. Of the read, only the CDR3 DNA is kept; its 45 bases are in frame from base 1.